The 8 T cell receptor beta chains below all came from one sample that was sequenced in a study of T cell responses to AZD1222 COVID-19 vaccine. This table comes from immunoSEQ multiplex PCR, and its TCRdb copy is limited to in-frame clones, with some not included. The sample has 120,000 or so clones; more than 70% are singletons. The source was peripheral blood, collected on day 0 of AZD1222 vaccination. The receptors here all came from an adult in good health.

The chain has TRBV5-5 and TRBJ2-7, with a possible D match to TRBD1 (6 bases). Germline V gives CDR1 SGHKS, CDR2 YYEKEE (reference sequence). V lost 4 bases, J lost 4 bases, and 27 bases lay in between. CDR3 length: 18 residues. In DNA form, the CDR3 reads TGTGCCAGCAGCCCCGGACGTCGATCAGGGGACATCGTTTACGAGCAGTACTTC. The encoded protein is CASSPGRRSGDIVYEQYF.

The V gene is TRBV7-2, the J gene TRBJ1-5; the D is unclear. This CDR3 is built from 14 residues. CDR1 and CDR2 (germline): SGHTA, FQGNSA. Trimming removed 5 bases at V and 2 bases at J, with 10 bases between. The CDR3 DNA sequence: TGTGCCAGCAGCCCATCTGGGGGCAATCAGCCCCAGCATTTT. Translating it yields CASSPSGGNQPQHF.

The rearrangement joins TRBV9 to TRBJ1-5; D may be TRBD1 (5 bases). CDR3 length: 16 amino acids. The V and J ends lost 0 bases and 2 bases respectively, with 12 bases between them. CDR1 SGDLS and CDR2 YYNGEE come from the germline V gene. The CDR3 protein is CASSVGWGDGNQPQHF. The CDR3 region has the DNA TGTGCCAGCAGCGTAGGTTGGGGGGACGGCAATCAGCCCCAGCATTTT.

This chain links TRBV28 with TRBJ1-1; D ambiguous. Germline V lookup: CDR1 MDHEN, CDR2 SYDVKM. V was trimmed by 3 bases and J by 0 bases, leaving 8 bases between them. This CDR3 contains 14 residues. CDR3 in amino acids: CASSLVGMNTEAFF. For the CDR3, the DNA is TGTGCCAGCAGTTTGGTCGGGATGAACACTGAAGCTTTCTTT.

The V gene is TRBV28, the J gene TRBJ1-2; TRBD1 is a possible D gene (5 bases). This CDR3 region has 13 residues. Per the germline V gene, CDR1 is MDHEN and CDR2 is SYDVKM. V was shortened by 2 bases and J by 5 bases, with 9 bases between the two germline ends. Here the CDR3 reads CASSLLGVYGYTF. Written as DNA, the CDR3 is TGTGCCAGCAGTTTACTAGGGGTATATGGCTACACCTTC.

The rearrangement links TRBV9 to TRBJ1-6; D is uncertain. The CDR3 is made up of 15 amino acids. V was pared by 2 bases and J by 6 bases, with 12 bases between. The germline CDR1 and CDR2 sequences are SGDLS and YYNGEE. DNA of the CDR3: TGTGCCAGCAGCGTTTCTCGGGGTGTTAATTCACCCCTCCACTTT. The encoded protein is CASSVSRGVNSPLHF.

This clone has just one count. The chain recombines TRBV5-1 with TRBJ1-2, with 8 positions matching TRBD1. This CDR3 is 13 amino acids long. With 4 bases clipped from V and 7 bases from J, the junction kept 6 bases outside the gene matches. CDR1 is SGHRS, CDR2 YFSETQ, per germline. The CDR3 nucleotides read TGCGCCAGCAGCACCTCGACAGGGGCTGGCTACACCTTC. Its protein is CASSTSTGAGYTF.

This chain links TRBV29-1 with TRBJ1-1; a possible D gene is TRBD1 (5 bases). The CDR3 loop spans 13 amino acids. The V end was cut by 2 bases, the J end by 5 bases, with 12 bases between. The germline gives CDR1 SQVTM, CDR2 ANQGSEA. In nucleotides, the CDR3 is TGCAGCGTTGAACCCCGGGGGGAAACTGAAGCTTTCTTT. Its translation: CSVEPRGETEAFF.